The 13 T cell receptor beta chains listed next were all sequenced from one sample in a study of graft-versus-host responses after intestinal transplantation. The method was immunoSEQ multiplex PCR; TCRdb's version includes in-frame clones alone and lacks a portion of them. In the table there are approximately 49,000 clones, around 95% of which are singletons. The antigens of these receptors remain unknown. The material sequenced was unstimulated CD8+ T cells sorted from spleen or lymph node cells, taken before transplant. Source of these receptors: a human donor who was the organ donor for an intestinal transplant.

The chain links TRBV2 to TRBJ1-5; D is perhaps TRBD1 (6 bases). Germline CDR1 is SNHLY and CDR2 is FYNNEI. CDR3 length: 15 residues. Trimming shortened V by 4 bases and J by 4 bases, and 14 bases separated the two germline ends. CDR3 sequence (DNA): TGTGCCAGCAGTGGGAGGTTGGGGGCTAATCAGCCCCAGCATTTT. Its translation: CASSGRLGANQPQHF. The full variable domain, its missing parts supplied by reference TRBV2 and TRBJ1-5, is EPEVTQTPSHQVTQMGQEVILRCVPISNHLYFYWYRQILGQKVEFLVSFYNNEISEKSEIFDDQFSVERPDGSNFTLKIRSTKLEDSAMYFCASSGRLGANQPQHFGDGTRLSIL.

This clone appeared once. CDR3 in DNA: TGTGCCAGCAGCTTAGAATGGATCGGCAGTCGCGATTCACCCCTCCACTTT. It specifies CASSLEWIGSRDSPLHF. The chain combines TRBV7-8 with TRBJ1-6; no clear D gene. CDR1 is SGHVS and CDR2 is FQNEAQ in the germline V gene. The ends were cut back, 1 base at V and 8 bases at J, with 18 bases in the middle. This CDR3 is 17 amino acids long.

The chain is built from TRBV2 and TRBJ1-2, with 10 positions matching TRBD1. V was clipped by 2 bases and J by 6 bases; unmatched bases: 6. The CDR3 loop spans 15 amino acids. CDR1 and CDR2 from the germline V gene are SNHLY and FYNNEI. DNA of the CDR3: TGTGCCAGCAGTGAATCTAGGGACAGGGGTGATGGCTACACCTTC. Its protein is CASSESRDRGDGYTF.

The CDR3 reads CAISESRSDTQYF. The CDR3 bases are TGTGCCATCAGTGAGTCGAGGTCGGATACGCAGTATTTT. The chain employs TRBV10-3 and TRBJ2-3, with D uncertain. The germline gives CDR1 ENHRY, CDR2 SYGVKD. Trimming cost V 0 bases and J 6 bases, with 7 bases left between them. This CDR3 spans 13 amino acids.

V is TRBV27 and J is TRBJ2-7, with 8 bases matching TRBD2. The V gene's germline CDR1 is MNHEY and CDR2 SMNVEV (reference sequence). V lost 6 bases, J lost 4 bases, and 5 bases stayed unmatched. This CDR3 spans 13 amino acids. This chain's CDR3 is CASSMTSAYEQYF. In DNA, the CDR3 is TGTGCCAGCAGCATGACTAGCGCGTACGAGCAGTACTTC.

The rearrangement joins TRBV6-6 to TRBJ2-2; 10 bases are a match to TRBD2. The trim removed 5 bases at V and 9 bases at J, leaving 3 bases unmatched. From germline, CDR1 is MNHNY and CDR2 SVGAGI (reference sequence). CDR3 size: 13 residues. The CDR3 nucleotides read TGTGCCAGCAGTAGCGGGGGGGCGAGGGAGCTGTTTTTT. It specifies CASSSGGARELFF.

The chain joins TRBV12-5 to TRBJ1-1; D is ambiguous. The CDR3 covers 12 residues. Germline V gene lookup returns CDR1 LGHNT and CDR2 FRNRAP. Trimming stripped 7 bases from V and 4 bases from J, with 10 bases between. The CDR3 sequence: CASAIGGTEAFF. The CDR3 DNA reads TGTGCTAGTGCCATAGGAGGCACTGAAGCTTTCTTT. The full variable domain, in which reference TRBV12-5 and TRBJ1-1 provide the parts outside the CDR3, is DARVTQTPRHKVTEMGQEVTMRCQPILGHNTVFWYRQTMMQGLELLAYFRNRAPLDDSGMPKDRFSAEMPDATLATLKIQPSEPRDSAVYFCASAIGGTEAFFGQGTRLTVV.

V is TRBV19 and J is TRBJ2-1; 8 bases align to TRBD1. Unmatched junction bases numbered 3, after V lost 3 bases and J lost 2 bases. The germline V gene has CDR1 LNHDA and CDR2 SQIVND (reference sequence). The CDR3 totals 15 residues. CDR3 sequence reads: CASSMLQGAYNEQFF. Here the CDR3 DNA reads TGTGCCAGTAGTATGTTACAGGGGGCCTACAATGAGCAGTTCTTC. Together with reference TRBV19 and TRBJ2-1, the CDR3 gives the full variable domain: DGGITQSPKYLFRKEGQNVTLSCEQNLNHDAMYWYRQDPGQGLRLIYYSQIVNDFQKGDIAEGYSVSREKKESFPLTVTSAQKNPTAFYLCASSMLQGAYNEQFFGPGTRLTVL.

DNA of the CDR3: TGTGCCAGCACCGTTAACCCTAACTATGGCTACACCTTC. Translation gives CASTVNPNYGYTF. The chain links TRBV6-6 to TRBJ1-2; no clear D. This CDR3 is built from 13 residues. Looked up from germline, CDR1 is MNHNY and CDR2 is SVGAGI (reference sequence). V was shortened by 7 bases and J by 0 bases, with 9 bases between the two germline ends.

This clone was observed once. The chain has TRBV18 and TRBJ2-1, with TRBD2 identical over 8 bases. Germline CDR1 KGHSH, CDR2 LQKENI. Trimming took 0 bases from V and 10 from J; bases not matched to a gene: 5. The CDR3 covers 14 residues. CDR3 sequence: CASSPPVVAGEQFF. As DNA, the CDR3 is TGTGCCAGCTCACCACCGGTAGTAGCGGGGGAGCAGTTCTTC.

The V call is TRBV6-5, the J call TRBJ1-1; D remains ambiguous. Germline CDR1 and CDR2: MNHEY and SVGAGI. The CDR3 runs 14 residues. Trimming took off 0 bases at V and 1 base at J, with 6 bases between the two ends. This CDR3 is CASSYSRGNTEAFF. The CDR3, as DNA: TGTGCCAGCAGTTACTCTCGGGGGAACACTGAAGCTTTCTTT.

The rearrangement joins TRBV7-2 to TRBJ2-5; D gene unclear. The end of the DNA fits TRBJ2-7 better, so the J call may be wrong. CDR1 and CDR2 (germline): SGHTA, FQGNSA. There are 16 residues in the CDR3. This CDR3 is CASSLNRALQPHEQYF. As DNA, the CDR3 is TGTGCCAGCAGCTTAAACCGGGCCCTACAGCCCCACGAGCAGTACTTC.

The chain couples TRBV27 to TRBJ2-7, with TRBD1 identical over 12 bases. The germline V gene encodes CDR1 MNHEY and CDR2 SMNVEV (reference sequence). The CDR3 totals 13 residues. V shed 7 bases, J shed 9 bases, and the junction held 7 bases outside the gene matches. The CDR3 nucleotides read TGTGCCAGCACCGGGACAGGGGGCGCGATGCAGTACTTC. Translating gives CASTGTGGAMQYF.